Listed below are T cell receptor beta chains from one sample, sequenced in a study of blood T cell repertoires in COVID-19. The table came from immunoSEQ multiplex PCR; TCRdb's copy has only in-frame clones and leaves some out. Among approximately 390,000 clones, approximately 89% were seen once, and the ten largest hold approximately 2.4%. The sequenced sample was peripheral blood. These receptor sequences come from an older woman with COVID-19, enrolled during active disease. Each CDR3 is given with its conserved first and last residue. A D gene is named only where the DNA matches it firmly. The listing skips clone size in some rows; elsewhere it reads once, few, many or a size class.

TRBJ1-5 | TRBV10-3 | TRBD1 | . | TGTGCCATCAGTGAGTCGGGGACAGGGCGTCAGCCCCAGCATTTT | CAISESGTGRQPQHF
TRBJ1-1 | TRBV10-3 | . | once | TGTGCCAGTGGAGGGAGTGGAATCACTGAAGCTTTCTTT | CASGGSGITEAFF
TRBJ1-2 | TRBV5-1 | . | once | TGCGCCAGCAGCTCGACAGCGAACTATGGCTACACCTTC | CASSSTANYGYTF
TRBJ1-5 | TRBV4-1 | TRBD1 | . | TGCGCCAGCAGCCAAGGACCGGACAGGGAGAATCAGCCCCAGCATTTT | CASSQGPDRENQPQHF
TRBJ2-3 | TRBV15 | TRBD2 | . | TGTGCCACCAGCAGAATAGCGGGGGGGGGCACAGATACGCAGTATTTT | CATSRIAGGGTDTQYF
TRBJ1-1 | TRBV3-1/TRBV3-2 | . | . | TGTGCCAGCGAGGGGGTGGGCGCTGCTTTCTTT | CASEGVGAAFF
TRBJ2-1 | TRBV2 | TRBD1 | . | TGTGCCAGCAGTGAAAAAAGGGACAGGGCCTACAATGAGCAGTTCTTC | CASSEKRDRAYNEQFF
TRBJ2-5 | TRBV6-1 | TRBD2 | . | TGTGCCAGCAGTGCCAAAGCGGGGCGGTGGGGTGAGACCCAGTACTTC | CASSAKAGRWGETQYF
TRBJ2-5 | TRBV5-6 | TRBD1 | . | TGTGCCAGCAGCCAGGGACAGCTAATAGAGACCCAGTACTTC | CASSQGQLIETQYF
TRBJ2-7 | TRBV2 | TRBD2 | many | TGTGCCAGCAGTGAAAACTTGGCTAGCGGGAACTACGAGCAGTACTTC | CASSENLASGNYEQYF